These T cell receptor beta chains were read from a single sample in a study of blood T cell repertoires in COVID-19. This table comes from immunoSEQ multiplex PCR, and its TCRdb copy is limited to in-frame clones, with some not included. The sample records hundreds of thousands of clones, around nine tenths being singletons. What was sequenced was PBMCs or T cells enriched from blood (not recorded which). The receptors were gathered from a woman between 35 and 50 years old who had recovered from COVID-19. CDR3s include the opening cysteine and the closing phenylalanine or tryptophan. A D gene is named only where the DNA matches it firmly. The size entry is marked missing in some rows and otherwise reads once, few, many or a size class.

clone size: NA; J gene: TRBJ2-1; D gene: NA; V gene: TRBV7-3; CDR3 protein: CASSGRGGYDEQFF; CDR3 DNA: TGTGCCAGCAGCGGAAGAGGCGGTTATGATGAGCAGTTCTTC
clone size: few; J gene: TRBJ2-1; D gene: TRBD2; V gene: TRBV28; CDR3 protein: CASSLRGSIRHEQFF; CDR3 DNA: TGTGCCAGCAGTTTGCGCGGGAGTATTCGGCATGAGCAGTTCTTC
clone size: NA; J gene: TRBJ2-4; D gene: NA; V gene: TRBV7-2; CDR3 protein: CASSLAGEGIQYF; CDR3 DNA: TGTGCCAGCAGCTTAGCGGGAGAAGGCATTCAGTACTTC
clone size: NA; J gene: TRBJ1-4; D gene: NA; V gene: TRBV30; CDR3 protein: CAWNELATNEKLFF; CDR3 DNA: TGTGCCTGGAATGAGCTTGCAACTAATGAAAAACTGTTTTTT
clone size: NA; J gene: TRBJ1-2; D gene: NA; V gene: TRBV3-1/TRBV3-2; CDR3 protein: CASRHGEGPGGGYTF; CDR3 DNA: TGTGCCAGCCGCCATGGGGAGGGGCCAGGAGGTGGCTACACCTTC
clone size: NA; J gene: TRBJ1-1; D gene: NA; V gene: TRBV16; CDR3 protein: CASSYEVGAFF; CDR3 DNA: TGTGCCAGCAGCTATGAGGTTGGGGCTTTCTTT
clone size: NA; J gene: TRBJ2-7; D gene: NA; V gene: TRBV6-2/TRBV6-3; CDR3 protein: CASTPGGGTYEQYF; CDR3 DNA: TGTGCCAGCACCCCAGGGGGAGGGACCTACGAGCAGTACTTC
clone size: NA; J gene: TRBJ1-3; D gene: NA; V gene: TRBV28; CDR3 protein: CASSSAGGSGNTIYF; CDR3 DNA: TGTGCCAGCAGTTCCGCGGGAGGCTCTGGAAACACCATATATTTT
clone size: NA; J gene: TRBJ2-5; D gene: TRBD2; V gene: TRBV4-2; CDR3 protein: CASSQWPGREGSGTQYF; CDR3 DNA: TGTGCCAGCAGCCAATGGCCGGGGCGGGAGGGGTCCGGGACCCAGTACTTC
clone size: NA; J gene: TRBJ2-5; D gene: TRBD1; V gene: TRBV29-1; CDR3 protein: CSVAWTGKETQYF; CDR3 DNA: TGCAGCGTTGCATGGACAGGGAAAGAGACCCAGTACTTC
clone size: NA; J gene: TRBJ2-1; D gene: TRBD2; V gene: TRBV4-3; CDR3 protein: CASSRVAGGLYNEQFF; CDR3 DNA: TGCGCCAGCAGCCGCGTAGCGGGAGGCCTCTACAATGAGCAGTTCTTC
clone size: NA; J gene: TRBJ2-7; D gene: TRBD2; V gene: TRBV30; CDR3 protein: CAWSKGGVTYEQYF; CDR3 DNA: TGTGCCTGGAGTAAGGGAGGGGTTACCTACGAGCAGTACTTC
clone size: NA; J gene: TRBJ2-7; D gene: NA; V gene: TRBV7-9; CDR3 protein: CASSRGYEQYF; CDR3 DNA: TGTGCCAGCAGCCGAGGATACGAGCAGTACTTC
clone size: once; J gene: TRBJ2-7; D gene: TRBD2; V gene: TRBV10-2; CDR3 protein: CASTSGLAVAGEQYF; CDR3 DNA: TGCGCCAGCACCTCCGGACTAGCGGTGGCGGGGGAGCAGTACTTC
clone size: NA; J gene: TRBJ2-3; D gene: NA; V gene: TRBV3-1/TRBV3-2; CDR3 protein: CASSPPGGTDTQYF; CDR3 DNA: TGTGCCAGCAGCCCCCCAGGGGGCACAGATACGCAGTATTTT
clone size: NA; J gene: TRBJ2-7; D gene: TRBD2; V gene: TRBV7-2; CDR3 protein: CASSETSGSINEQYF; CDR3 DNA: TGTGCCAGCAGCGAGACTAGCGGGAGCATCAACGAGCAGTACTTC
clone size: NA; J gene: TRBJ2-4; D gene: NA; V gene: TRBV27; CDR3 protein: CASSKAGGRNIQYF; CDR3 DNA: TGTGCCAGCAGTAAAGCAGGGGGGAGAAACATTCAGTACTTC
clone size: NA; J gene: TRBJ2-7; D gene: TRBD1; V gene: TRBV6-5; CDR3 protein: CASSRDRAREQYF; CDR3 DNA: TGTGCCAGCAGCCGGGACAGGGCCAGGGAGCAGTACTTC
clone size: NA; J gene: TRBJ1-5; D gene: NA; V gene: TRBV19; CDR3 protein: CASSARQSNQPQHF; CDR3 DNA: TGTGCCAGTAGTGCCCGACAGTCCAATCAGCCCCAGCATTTT
clone size: NA; J gene: TRBJ1-6; D gene: TRBD1; V gene: TRBV27; CDR3 protein: CASADRGLGNSPLHF; CDR3 DNA: TGTGCCAGCGCTGACAGGGGGCTTGGTAATTCACCCCTCCACTTT
clone size: NA; J gene: TRBJ1-3; D gene: NA; V gene: TRBV5-4; CDR3 protein: CASSLQGFGNTIYF; CDR3 DNA: TGTGCCAGCAGCTTACAGGGCTTTGGAAACACCATATATTTT
clone size: NA; J gene: TRBJ2-1; D gene: TRBD2; V gene: TRBV29-1; CDR3 protein: CSVEDRLAGAVMLFF; CDR3 DNA: TGCAGCGTTGAAGATCGACTAGCGGGAGCGGTGATGCTGTTCTTC
clone size: NA; J gene: TRBJ2-5; D gene: TRBD2; V gene: TRBV6-5; CDR3 protein: CASRLVAGALETQYF; CDR3 DNA: TGTGCCAGCAGACTTGTAGCGGGAGCTCTAGAGACCCAGTACTTC
clone size: NA; J gene: TRBJ1-5; D gene: NA; V gene: TRBV14; CDR3 protein: CASSQREGGPHQPQHF; CDR3 DNA: TGTGCCAGCAGCCAACGGGAGGGGGGACCTCATCAGCCCCAGCATTTT
clone size: NA; J gene: TRBJ1-2; D gene: TRBD1; V gene: TRBV7-2; CDR3 protein: CASSTTGVNYGYTF; CDR3 DNA: TGTGCCAGCAGCACGACAGGGGTAAACTATGGCTACACCTTC
clone size: NA; J gene: TRBJ1-2; D gene: TRBD1; V gene: TRBV10-1; CDR3 protein: CASSEPGTGNGYTF; CDR3 DNA: TGCGCCAGCAGTGAGCCCGGGACAGGGAACGGCTACACCTTC
clone size: once; J gene: TRBJ2-2; D gene: TRBD2; V gene: TRBV6-5; CDR3 protein: CASRTTSGLTGERFF; CDR3 DNA: TGTGCCAGCAGGACGACTAGCGGACTCACCGGGGAGCGGTTTTTT
clone size: NA; J gene: TRBJ1-4; D gene: NA; V gene: TRBV5-6; CDR3 protein: CASSLPGDWGHEKLFF; CDR3 DNA: TGTGCCAGCAGCCTCCCGGGCGACTGGGGGCATGAAAAACTGTTTTTT
clone size: NA; J gene: TRBJ2-7; D gene: TRBD2; V gene: TRBV30; CDR3 protein: CAWSPAGTSGLYEQYF; CDR3 DNA: TGTGCCTGGAGTCCCGCCGGGACTAGCGGACTCTACGAGCAGTACTTC
clone size: NA; J gene: TRBJ1-6; D gene: NA; V gene: TRBV19; CDR3 protein: CASTRDSYNSPLHF; CDR3 DNA: TGTGCCAGTACGCGGGACTCCTATAATTCACCCCTCCACTTT
clone size: few; J gene: TRBJ2-7; D gene: NA; V gene: TRBV3-1/TRBV3-2; CDR3 protein: CASSGAGAGSYEQYF; CDR3 DNA: TGTGCCAGCAGTGGAGCGGGCGCGGGTTCCTACGAGCAGTACTTC
clone size: NA; J gene: TRBJ2-5; D gene: NA; V gene: TRBV7-3; CDR3 protein: CASSLTYGETQYF; CDR3 DNA: TGTGCCAGCAGCTTAACCTACGGAGAGACCCAGTACTTC
clone size: NA; J gene: TRBJ2-7; D gene: TRBD2; V gene: TRBV6-5; CDR3 protein: CASSYTRTRAYEQYF; CDR3 DNA: TGTGCCAGCAGTTACACGAGGACTAGAGCCTACGAGCAGTACTTC
clone size: NA; J gene: TRBJ1-3; D gene: TRBD1; V gene: TRBV9; CDR3 protein: CASSVEEGASGNTIYF; CDR3 DNA: TGTGCCAGCAGCGTAGAGGAGGGGGCTTCTGGAAACACCATATATTTT
clone size: NA; J gene: TRBJ2-7; D gene: NA; V gene: TRBV7-2; CDR3 protein: CASSLKNAQVHEQYF; CDR3 DNA: TGTGCCAGCAGCTTAAAGAACGCACAGGTCCACGAGCAGTACTTC
clone size: NA; J gene: TRBJ1-5; D gene: NA; V gene: TRBV20-1; CDR3 protein: CSASKGGEDQPQHF; CDR3 DNA: TGCAGTGCTAGTAAAGGGGGAGAGGATCAGCCCCAGCATTTT
clone size: NA; J gene: TRBJ1-6; D gene: NA; V gene: TRBV4-1; CDR3 protein: CASSQGATLHF; CDR3 DNA: TGCGCCAGCAGCCAAGGCGCCACCCTCCACTTT
clone size: NA; J gene: TRBJ2-1; D gene: NA; V gene: TRBV9; CDR3 protein: CASSPTQGLSPPYNEQFF; CDR3 DNA: TGTGCCAGCAGTCCCACCCAAGGACTCTCCCCTCCCTACAATGAGCAGTTCTTC
clone size: NA; J gene: TRBJ2-5; D gene: NA; V gene: TRBV7-6; CDR3 protein: CASSLTRGGGQETQYF; CDR3 DNA: TGTGCCAGCAGCTTAACTAGAGGTGGCGGACAAGAGACCCAGTACTTC
clone size: few; J gene: TRBJ2-3; D gene: NA; V gene: TRBV28; CDR3 protein: CASLTPNLQRATSTDTQYF; CDR3 DNA: TGTGCCAGCCTAACTCCGAACCTACAGCGGGCCACTTCCACAGATACGCAGTATTTT
clone size: NA; J gene: TRBJ2-1; D gene: TRBD2; V gene: TRBV29-1; CDR3 protein: CSATSGGYNEQFF; CDR3 DNA: TGCAGCGCCACTAGCGGGGGATACAATGAGCAGTTCTTC
clone size: NA; J gene: TRBJ1-4; D gene: TRBD1; V gene: TRBV3-1/TRBV3-2; CDR3 protein: CASSQGQGEKLFF; CDR3 DNA: TGTGCCAGCAGCCAAGGACAGGGTGAAAAACTGTTTTTT
clone size: NA; J gene: TRBJ2-3; D gene: TRBD2; V gene: TRBV7-9; CDR3 protein: CASSSSGGTDTQYF; CDR3 DNA: TGTGCCAGCAGCTCTAGCGGGGGCACAGATACGCAGTATTTT
clone size: NA; J gene: TRBJ2-1; D gene: TRBD1; V gene: TRBV7-2; CDR3 protein: CASSLTGTGPSYNEQFF; CDR3 DNA: TGTGCCAGCAGCTTAACAGGGACAGGGCCTTCCTACAATGAGCAGTTCTTC
clone size: NA; J gene: TRBJ1-3; D gene: NA; V gene: TRBV28; CDR3 protein: CASSFSGRDYYTIYF; CDR3 DNA: TGTGCCAGCAGTTTCTCGGGCAGGGACTATTACACCATATATTTT
clone size: NA; J gene: TRBJ2-7; D gene: NA; V gene: TRBV4-3; CDR3 protein: CASSLRQGGVDEQYF; CDR3 DNA: TGCGCCAGCAGCCTGAGACAGGGAGGCGTGGACGAGCAGTACTTC
clone size: once; J gene: TRBJ2-3; D gene: NA; V gene: TRBV28; CDR3 protein: CASRSSGSSTDTQYF; CDR3 DNA: TGTGCCAGCAGGTCGTCGGGATCTAGCACAGATACGCAGTATTTT
clone size: few; J gene: TRBJ1-6; D gene: NA; V gene: TRBV28; CDR3 protein: CASRQGGYNSPLHF; CDR3 DNA: TGTGCCAGCAGACAGGGAGGGTATAATTCACCCCTCCACTTT
clone size: few; J gene: TRBJ2-2; D gene: NA; V gene: TRBV23-1; CDR3 protein: CASGQGGNTGELFF; CDR3 DNA: TGCGCCAGCGGCCAGGGGGGGAACACCGGGGAGCTGTTTTTT
clone size: NA; J gene: TRBJ1-2; D gene: TRBD1; V gene: TRBV10-3; CDR3 protein: CATDQGQGIYGYTF; CDR3 DNA: TGTGCCACCGACCAGGGACAGGGCATCTATGGCTACACCTTC